Following are 30 T cell receptor beta chains from one sample sequenced in a study of response to subunit inactivated influenza vaccine (dated by TCRdb to between 2017 and 2018). Library preparation employed RT-PCR. Sequencing took place on an Illumina HiSeq 2500. TCRdb trimmed public reads at Q25 via fastp, called clones via MiXCR and kept in-frame beta chains. CDR3 protein duplicates are merged, each entry listing the most common genes and DNA. The sample has 400,000 to 650,000 distinct CDR3 sequences on record, approximately 7.8% of them singletons. About an eighth of the sample is held by the ten biggest clonotypes. Material: PBMCs from blood, obtained about 23 months after vaccination. The receptors shown here come from a man aged 45 to 75 who received an inactivated influenza vaccine. Donor details come from another sample of the same person, matched by shared clones.

There are many counts of this clonotype. CDR3 sequence (DNA): TGTGCCATCAGTGTTACAGGGAACACAGATACGCAGTATTTT. It codes for CAISVTGNTDTQYF. The chain has TRBV10-3 and TRBJ2-3, with D maybe TRBD1 (6 bases). The germline V gene has CDR1 ENHRY and CDR2 SYGVKD. Trimming took off 4 bases at V and 2 bases at J, with 10 bases between the two ends. This CDR3 region has 14 residues.

This clonotype came up many times. This rearrangement joins TRBV6-4 to TRBJ2-2; D is possibly TRBD1 (5 bases). This CDR3 spans 14 amino acids. V shed 0 bases and J shed 6 bases, with 8 bases lying between them. Germline V gene sequence: CDR1 MRHNA, CDR2 SNTAGT. DNA for the CDR3: TGTGCCAGCAGTGACTCGATCAGGGCCGGGGAGCTGTTTTTT. Translated, it gives CASSDSIRAGELFF.

This clonotype was counted a few times. This sequence joins TRBV12-3 or TRBV12-4 and TRBJ1-1, with TRBD1 as a possible D gene (5 bases). V lost 7 bases, J lost 8 bases, and 17 bases lay in between. The length of the CDR3 is 13 residues. CDR3 sequence: CASTPWGGTEAFF. The CDR3 coding sequence is TGTGCCAGCACCCCCTGGGGGGGGACCGAAGCTTTCTTT.

The rearrangement uses TRBV7-9 and TRBJ1-1; D remains ambiguous. Germline CDR1 and CDR2: SEHNR and FQNEAQ (reference sequence). The CDR3 covers 14 residues. Trimming took 2 bases from V and 6 from J, leaving 13 bases between them. CDR3 sequence: CASSLSPDSPEAFF. The CDR3 DNA sequence: TGTGCCAGCAGCTTATCGCCAGATTCGCCTGAAGCTTTCTTT.

Turning to this clonotype: The junction shows a germline mismatch at one end, possibly a read error. The chain is built from TRBV3-1 and TRBJ2-7, with 7 bases identical to TRBD1. Germline CDR1 is LGHDT and CDR2 is YNNKEL (reference sequence). This CDR3 contains 14 residues. Written as DNA, the CDR3 is TGTGCCAGCAGCGTAGGACAGGCCTCCTACGTGCAGTACTTC. This codes for CASSVGQASYVQYF.

This clonotype was detected ten times or more. The rearrangement joins TRBV12-3 or TRBV12-4 to TRBJ1-5, with 10 bases matching TRBD1. The CDR3 is made up of 16 amino acids. V was clipped by 6 bases and J by 3 bases; unmatched bases: 8. CDR3 residues: CASSSGTGVINQPQHF. DNA for the CDR3: TGTGCCAGCAGCTCCGGGACAGGGGTCATCAATCAGCCCCAGCATTTT.

This clonotype appeared a few times. The J gene is TRBJ2-7, the V gene TRBV12-3 or TRBV12-4, with D hard to call. The CDR3 is made up of 13 amino acids. Between the trimmed V and J ends, which lost 3 bases and 2 bases, there was a span of 8 bases. DNA of the CDR3: TGTGCCAGCAGTTTCGTCGGAACCTACGAGCAGTACTTC. Protein product: CASSFVGTYEQYF.

This clonotype was recorded a few times. The chain recombines TRBV7-2 with TRBJ2-7; 7 bases match TRBD1. This CDR3 region has 13 residues. CDR1 SGHTA and CDR2 FQGNSA come from the germline V gene. The V and J ends lost 1 base and 10 bases, in that order; junction bases with no gene match: 7. CDR3 sequence reads: CASSLEARQGQYF. For the CDR3, the DNA is TGTGCCAGCAGCTTAGAGGCCCGACAGGGCCAGTACTTC.

A few counts support this clonotype. The rearrangement joins TRBV11-2 to TRBJ2-3, with TRBD2 matching 8 bases. J lost 1 base, V lost 2 bases, and 14 bases had no gene match. CDR3 length: 19 residues. The germline V gene encodes CDR1 SGHAT and CDR2 FQNNGV. The DNA for the CDR3 is TGTGCCAGCAGCTTAAGGCGGGGGGATATTTTTTGGGGCACAGATACGCAGTATTTT. Its protein product is CASSLRRGDIFWGTDTQYF.

This clonotype was detected only a few times. This chain joins TRBV7-8 and TRBJ2-5, with D possibly TRBD1 on 6 matching bases. Deletions cut 5 bases from V and 6 bases from J, with 28 bases between. Germline CDR1 and CDR2: SGHVS and FQNEAQ. The length of the CDR3 is 18 residues. The CDR3 protein is CASSQRAGDNRVTKTQYF. The CDR3 coding sequence is TGTGCCAGCAGCCAAAGGGCAGGAGATAACAGGGTCACAAAGACCCAGTACTTC.

The V and J genes are TRBV12-3 or TRBV12-4 and TRBJ1-1, with D possibly being TRBD1 (5 bases). Deletions cut 8 bases from V and 3 bases from J, with 16 bases between. This CDR3 comprises 14 residues. CDR3 residues: CASGKRQRYTEAFF. The DNA for the CDR3 is TGTGCCAGCGGTAAAAGACAGCGTTACACTGAAGCTTTCTTT.

This clonotype was seen a handful of times. The chain recombines TRBV6-2 or TRBV6-3 with TRBJ2-7; 10 bases map to TRBD2. Germline CDR1 MNHEY, CDR2 SVGEGT. This CDR3 contains 16 residues. Losses at the gene ends were 4 bases for V and 6 bases for J; bases not matched to a gene: 12. The CDR3 protein is CASSSGLASGMGEQYF. CDR3 in DNA: TGTGCCAGCAGTTCGGGACTAGCGAGCGGGATGGGCGAGCAGTACTTC.

In its sample, this clonotype was seen many times. The chain links TRBV2 to TRBJ2-5, with 7 positions matching TRBD1. The CDR3 is 13 residues long. Trimming removed 8 bases from V and 5 bases from J; junction bases left unmatched: 8. Germline V gene data show CDR1 as SNHLY and CDR2 as FYNNEI. DNA of the CDR3: TGTGCCAGCCTATCAGGGGGTCGGGAGACCCAGTACTTC. This gives the protein CASLSGGRETQYF. Drawing the rest from reference TRBV2 and TRBJ2-5, the complete variable domain is EPEVTQTPSHQVTQMGQEVILRCVPISNHLYFYWYRQILGQKVEFLVSFYNNEISEKSEIFDDQFSVERPDGSNFTLKIRSTKLEDSAMYFCASLSGGRETQYFGPGTRLLVL.

This clonotype was observed a few times. Here the CDR3 reads CASSQPGTGGFGLFF. As DNA, the CDR3 is TGTGCCAGCAGCCAGCCCGGGACAGGGGGTTTCGGACTGTTTTTT. This rearrangement joins TRBV7-9 to TRBJ1-4; 11 bases are a match to TRBD1. Germline values: CDR1 SEHNR, CDR2 FQNEAQ (reference sequence). The CDR3 has 15 amino acids. Trimming took 5 bases from V and 13 from J; bases not matched to a gene: 12.

This sequence joins TRBV28 and TRBJ1-3, with 9 bases aligning to TRBD1. The CDR3 runs to 14 residues. Per the germline V gene, CDR1 is MDHEN and CDR2 is SYDVKM. V trimming: 6 bases; J trimming: 2 bases; junction bases outside the gene matches: 2. The CDR3 loop is CASRGTGTGNTIYF. In DNA, the CDR3 is TGTGCCAGCAGAGGGACAGGGACTGGAAACACCATATATTTT.

The V and J genes are TRBV20-1 and TRBJ2-6; D is undetermined. The germline V gene encodes CDR1 DFQATT and CDR2 SNEGSKA (reference sequence). The CDR3 length is 12 residues. Trimming stripped 7 bases from V and 0 bases from J, with 4 bases between. The CDR3: CSGNSGANVLTF. As DNA, the CDR3 is TGCAGTGGGAACTCTGGGGCCAACGTCCTGACTTTC.

This clonotype has a handful of counts. J is TRBJ1-3 and V is TRBV20-1; D not certain. The CDR3 spans 14 residues. The germline CDR1 and CDR2 sequences are DFQATT and SNEGSKA (reference sequence). V lost 3 bases and J lost 0, with 9 bases in between. The CDR3 sequence: CSASRRNSGNTIYF. For the CDR3, the DNA is TGCAGTGCTAGTCGCCGGAACTCTGGAAACACCATATATTTT.

In the case of this clonotype: A read error is likely, as this CDR3 ends without the conserved phenylalanine or tryptophan. V and J are TRBV10-3 and TRBJ1-3; D is possibly TRBD1 (5 bases). V was cut by 4 bases and J by 0 bases, with 10 bases left in between. The CDR3 consists of 15 residues. Germline V lookup: CDR1 ENHRY, CDR2 SYGVKD. This CDR3 is CAISGGDSSGNTIYL. CDR3 nucleotides: TGTGCCATCAGTGGGGGGGACTCCTCTGGAAACACCATATATCTT.

This clonotype showed up many times. J is TRBJ2-1 and V is TRBV6-5, with D perhaps matching TRBD2 (6 bases). Germline V CDR1 and CDR2: MNHEY, SVGAGI. Between the trimmed V and J ends, which lost 7 bases and 0 bases, there was a span of 13 bases. CDR3 length: 15 amino acids. The CDR3 sequence: CASTYDGSSYNEQFF. CDR3 bases: TGTGCCAGCACTTATGACGGGAGCTCCTACAATGAGCAGTTCTTC.

This chain connects TRBV5-4 to TRBJ2-5; TRBD2 might be the D (6 bases). Trimming took off 4 bases at V and 7 bases at J, with 14 bases between the two ends. CDR1 and CDR2 (germline): SGHNT, YYREEE (reference sequence). CDR3 length equals 13 residues. CDR3 sequence: CASSPEGRGTQYF. The CDR3 region has the DNA TGTGCCAGCAGCCCGGAGGGCCGAGGGACCCAGTACTTC.

This clonotype turned up a few times. The V and J genes are TRBV12-3 or TRBV12-4 and TRBJ2-2; 8 nucleotides agree with TRBD1. V shed 6 bases and J 7 bases; nucleotides not matched to a gene: 10. This CDR3 is 15 amino acids long. This chain's CDR3 is CASSQRTGLDGELFF. As DNA, the CDR3 is TGTGCCAGCAGCCAGAGGACAGGGCTGGACGGGGAGCTGTTTTTT.

This clonotype came up many times. The chain carries TRBV25-1 and TRBJ2-5; possibly TRBD2 for D (5 bases). Trimming shortened V by 8 bases and J by 3 bases, and 16 bases separated the two germline ends. This CDR3 contains 14 residues. Germline V gene sequence: CDR1 MGHDK, CDR2 SYGVNS. CDR3 in amino acids: CASQPHGMEETQYF. Here the CDR3 DNA reads TGTGCCAGCCAACCCCACGGGATGGAAGAGACCCAGTACTTC.

This clonotype came up a few times. V and J are TRBV11-1 and TRBJ2-3; D ambiguous. The CDR3 loop spans 13 amino acids. CDR1 SGHAT and CDR2 FQDESV come from the germline V gene (reference sequence). Trimming shortened V by 5 bases and J by 2 bases, and 8 bases separated the two germline ends. This CDR3 reads CASSTLITDTQYF. The DNA of the CDR3 is TGTGCCAGCAGCACCCTGATCACAGATACGCAGTATTTT. Supplemented by reference TRBV11-1 and TRBJ2-3, the full variable domain reads EAEVAQSPRYKITEKSQAVAFWCDPISGHATLYWYRQILGQGPELLVQFQDESVVDDSQLPKDRFSAERLKGVDSTLKIQPAELGDSAMYLCASSTLITDTQYFGPGTRLTVL.

This clonotype was seen only a few times. The chain combines TRBV12-3 or TRBV12-4 with TRBJ1-2; 8 bases map to TRBD1. The CDR3 covers 13 residues. After removal of 5 bases from V and 4 bases from J, the junction contained 3 bases not matched to a gene. The DNA for the CDR3 is TGTGCCAGCAGTGACAGGGGAAGCTATGGCTACACCTTC. This translates into CASSDRGSYGYTF.

The sample holds many counts of this clonotype. The V gene is TRBV11-2, the J gene TRBJ2-3; either TRBD1 or TRBD2 may supply D (5 bases each). The CDR3 loop spans 14 amino acids. Trimming left V 2 bases short and J 4 bases short, with 10 bases between. Germline V gives CDR1 SGHAT, CDR2 FQNNGV. The CDR3 reads CASSLYQGADTQYF. CDR3 DNA: TGTGCCAGCAGCTTATATCAGGGAGCAGATACGCAGTATTTT. Full variable domain (rest looked up from reference TRBV11-2 and TRBJ2-3): EAGVAQSPRYKIIEKRQSVAFWCNPISGHATLYWYQQILGQGPKLLIQFQNNGVVDDSQLPKDRFSAERLKGVDSTLKIQPAKLEDSAVYLCASSLYQGADTQYFGPGTRLTVL.

The rearrangement joins TRBV7-9 to TRBJ1-3, with D unclear. V was cut by 5 bases and J by 0 bases, with 14 bases left in between. Germline V gene data show CDR1 as SEHNR and CDR2 as FQNEAQ (reference sequence). The CDR3 runs to 16 residues. The CDR3 nucleotides read TGTGCCAGCAGCCTCGACGGGCAATTCTCTGGAAACACCATATATTTT. Protein sequence: CASSLDGQFSGNTIYF.

This clonotype was seen more than once but under ten times. The chain combines TRBV28 with TRBJ1-5, with 7 bases aligning to TRBD1. The length of the CDR3 is 15 residues. V was pared by 6 bases and J by 1 base, with 6 bases of the junction left unmatched. Germline V gene sequence: CDR1 MDHEN, CDR2 SYDVKM. CDR3 coding DNA: TGTGCCAGCAGGGTAGGGGGCCTAAGCAATCAGCCCCAGCATTTT. Protein sequence: CASRVGGLSNQPQHF.

This clonotype qualifies as medium-sized (0.01 to 0.1%). The gene calls are TRBV15 and TRBJ2-3; possible D gene TRBD2, 5 bases. Germline CDR1 is LNHNV and CDR2 is YYDKDF (reference sequence). Trimming removed 2 bases from V and 0 bases from J, with 12 bases in between. The CDR3 contains 16 residues. The CDR3 region is CATSRRASPSTDTQYF. The CDR3 DNA reads as TGTGCCACCAGCAGAAGGGCTAGCCCGAGCACAGATACGCAGTATTTT.

The sample holds a few counts of this clonotype. The chain combines TRBV20-1 with TRBJ2-1; TRBD1 matches 7 bases. The junction had 17 bases not matched to a gene; V was cut back by 5 bases and J by 7 bases. Germline V gene lookup returns CDR1 DFQATT and CDR2 SNEGSKA (reference sequence). This CDR3 spans 16 amino acids. CDR3 in DNA: TGCAGTGCTCTAAGGGCCAGGGGGTCGGTAAGGAATGAGCAGTTCTTC. It codes for CSALRARGSVRNEQFF.

This clonotype was counted many times. The chain carries TRBV12-3 or TRBV12-4 and TRBJ2-1; D perhaps matches TRBD1 (5 bases). The ends were cut back, 7 bases at V and 9 bases at J, with 10 bases in the middle. CDR3 length: 11 amino acids. CDR3 region: CASTPGFEQFF. The CDR3 DNA sequence: TGTGCCAGCACCCCAGGGTTTGAGCAGTTCTTC.